This paragraph covers one T cell receptor beta chain sequence. Its antigen is not identified. The data stem from a study of T cell responses to AZD1222 COVID-19 vaccine. Findings and limits, study-wide: Only five to seven individuals given AZD1222 were seropositive at baseline. Donors, mostly white British, included more females; clonal diversity was possibly underestimated.

The data were produced by immunoSEQ multiplex PCR, yet TCRdb's version contains in-frame clones alone and is incomplete. The sample contains some 96,000 clones, roughly 90% of which appear only once. This CDR3 contains 14 residues. The germline V and J ends were trimmed by 4 bases and 0 bases, with 9 bases remaining between them. From germline, CDR1 is LGHDT and CDR2 YNNKEL (reference sequence). The chain links TRBV3-1 (or the pseudogene TRBV3-2) to TRBJ1-1; D is ambiguous. This TCR came from an adult in good health. The sample in question was peripheral blood, obtained on day 0 of AZD1222 vaccination. CDR3 residues: CASSLPGMNTEAFF. The CDR3 coding sequence is TGTGCCAGCAGCCTACCGGGCATGAACACTGAAGCTTTCTTT.